The sequence of this TCR beta chain was determined in a study of beta chain features in type 1 diabetes (dated by TCRdb to the late 2010s). For the wider study: Mean age, gender distribution, total cell number and subset yield did not differ between patients and healthy donors. Across all samples, fewer than 110,000,000 sorted cells were examined, and cell number per subset correlated strongly with RNA yield. The study compared the TCRB repertoires of sorted circulating CD4+ T cell subsets in recently diagnosed type 1 diabetes patients with those in matched healthy donors. Regulatory and stem cell-like memory subsets were isolated from only 8 patients and roughly eight healthy donors, whereas naive and central memory subsets came from all 28 donors.

The High Capacity cDNA Reverse Transcription Kit was used to reverse transcribe all of the isolated RNA, meaning that expressed TCRB transcripts were what got sequenced. Deep immunoSEQ sequencing was applied to naive, central memory and regulatory T cell samples, giving an average of about 3.6 million total reads per sample. Sorted cells were lysed in RLT buffer, and RNA was extracted using DNase-treated RNeasy Micro or Mini kits according to cell number. Each cell subset was processed on its own to prevent cross-contamination, while patient and healthy donor samples were processed together. Using the immunoSEQ multiplex PCR, TCRB sequences were amplified from cDNA into 87-bp fragments spanning the CDR3 region. Sequencing of the amplicons was performed on the Illumina HiSeq platform. In the source study's methods: Synthetic template baselines were used to correct PCR bias computationally, reads within Hamming distance 2 were collapsed together, and singletons that could not be merged were discarded. Reads were aligned against IMGT to assign V, D and J genes, CDR3 length and insertions or deletions at six rearrangement sites. Within each subset, clonotype counts were normalized to sorted cell number, after which true diversity and Gini coefficients were computed with the tcR R package. The overlap coefficient, calculated on TCRB nucleotide sequences, was used to measure repertoire sharing. Out-of-frame TCRB sequences from naive cells were analyzed to stand in for the pre-selection repertoire. TCRdb took over this immuneACCESS table, retaining in-frame rearrangements with V and J assigned. Such tables are incomplete; in checked studies, under half of the missing clones stem from an unresolved V gene, and the remainder is unexplained. Clone size and V and J calls were adopted from that table, with D and trimming inferred from the DNA. For this sample the table gives hundreds of thousands of clones, of which roughly 12% were detected only once. The ten most abundant clones make up more than 0.015% of the sample.

This clone occurred a few times. The target of this receptor is not known. Base quality data are lacking; no much larger clone is found one base away. The paper as a whole reports these results and caveats: PCR may preferentially amplify shorter templates, but because patient and control samples were amplified and corrected together, any resulting skew would affect both groups equally. At VDJ recombination sites, patients with type 1 diabetes made fewer insertions and deleted more nucleotides, a pattern implying thymic rearrangement abnormalities. Because cDNA rather than genomic DNA was sequenced, highly expressing activated cells could have been over-represented, although no difference in activation and CD3 levels was found between groups. Only small numbers of individuals were included in the HLA sub-analyses, which left unresolved whether HLA type had any influence on TCRB rearrangement. Naive, central memory and regulatory TCRB repertoires appeared to be more alike among patients than among healthy donors. Type 1 diabetes patients showed a moderate but significant shortening of TCRB CDR3 length in all four CD4+ subsets.

Each donor gave one peripheral blood draw, averaging about 120 mL, which was collected into heparinised tubes. Using a panel that included CD45RO, CCR7, CD25, CD127, CD95 and CD27, naive, central memory, regulatory and stem cell-like memory CD4+ T cells were sorted on a BD FACSAria II. Purity was above 95% for every sorted population. PBMCs were separated immediately by Lymphoprep density gradient centrifugation and were stained directly, without being cultured. To minimize batch effects, samples were stained and sorted in pairs, one healthy donor with one patient per experiment. V and J lose 3 bases and 0 bases, and a span of 11 bases separates them. There are 15 amino acids in the CDR3, from cysteine to phenylalanine inclusive. Only the CDR3 part of the read is kept: 45 bases, read in frame from the first base. The germline V gene (reference sequence) supplies CDR1 LNHNV and CDR2 YYDKDF.

Material: naive CD4+ T cells from blood. The sample's cell subset or site label is to be understood as: true naive CD4+ T cells. The receptor was derived from a man aged 18 to 29 in good health. The V and J genes are TRBV15 and TRBJ1-1; the D gene is not confidently resolved. The CDR3 reads CATSSGMGVNTEAFF. The bases are TGTGCCACCAGCAGTGGGATGGGAGTGAACACTGAAGCTTTCTTT.